The 16 T cell receptor beta chains reported below all come from one sample, sequenced in a study of T cells after yellow fever vaccination. TCRdb passed the 5' RACE reads through MiXCR, listing each CDR3 protein once. The table has some 200,000 distinct CDR3 sequences, approximately 11% seen once. The sample in question was CD8+ T cells sorted from PBMCs, obtained 15 days after the yellow fever booster vaccination. These receptors all stem from a man in his late teens or twenties who received the YFV17D yellow fever vaccine.

The gene calls are TRBV21-1 and TRBJ2-7; the DNA was not compared with TRBD2, the D call given in the table. TRBV21-1 is recorded as a pseudogene. This CDR3 has 14 amino acids. The CDR3 is CASRGCTGRDEQYF. CDR3 in DNA: TGTGCCAGCAGAGGGTGCACGGGTAGGGACGAGCAGTACTTC.

This sequence joins TRBV19 and TRBJ2-7, with TRBD2 matching over 7 bases. Germline CDR1 LNHDA, CDR2 SQIVND (reference sequence). The J segment lost 1 base and the V segment lost 3 bases, leaving 0 bases of the junction unmatched. This CDR3 region has 13 residues. The CDR3 protein is CASSIGRSYEQYF. The CDR3 DNA follows: TGTGCCAGTAGTATCGGGAGGTCCTACGAGCAGTACTTC.

V gene TRBV19 combines with J gene TRBJ1-1, with TRBD1 matching over 8 bases. V shed 5 bases, J shed 1 base, and the junction held 15 bases outside the gene matches. CDR1 LNHDA and CDR2 SQIVND come from the germline V gene (reference sequence). CDR3 length: 18 amino acids. Here the CDR3 DNA reads TGTGCCAGTAGTGTCCATTCAGGGGGCGAGTTGGAGAACACTGAAGCTTTCTTT. Amino acid sequence: CASSVHSGGELENTEAFF. The variable domain in full, completed from reference TRBV19 and TRBJ1-1, reads DGGITQSPKYLFRKEGQNVTLSCEQNLNHDAMYWYRQDPGQGLRLIYYSQIVNDFQKGDIAEGYSVSREKKESFPLTVTSAQKNPTAFYLCASSVHSGGELENTEAFFGQGTRLTVV.

This clonotype was detected only a few times. The gene calls are TRBV7-2 and TRBJ2-7, with 8 bases that match TRBD1. The CDR3 runs 13 residues. Germline V gene sequence: CDR1 SGHTA, CDR2 FQGNSA. The trim removed 5 bases at V and 6 bases at J, leaving 6 bases unmatched. CDR3 loop: CASSPDRGFEQYV. CDR3 DNA: TGTGCCAGCAGCCCCGACAGGGGTTTCGAGCAGTACGTC.

V and J are TRBV29-1 and TRBJ1-1; D remains unclear. The V gene's germline CDR1 is SQVTM and CDR2 ANQGSEA. Trimming stripped 6 bases from V and 8 bases from J, with 13 bases between. The CDR3 totals 11 residues. The CDR3, as DNA: TGCAGCGTCAACTTTTGGAGGGAAGCTTTCTTT. Translation gives CSVNFWREAFF.

The chain combines TRBV4-1 with TRBJ2-3; 11 bases align to TRBD2. The germline CDR1 and CDR2 sequences are MGHRA and YSYEKL. Trimming removed 0 bases from V and 0 bases from J; junction bases left unmatched: 2. This CDR3 has 17 residues. CDR3 in amino acids: CASSQEPSGGSTDTQYF. The CDR3 DNA reads as TGCGCCAGCAGCCAAGAACCTAGCGGGGGGAGCACAGATACGCAGTATTTT.

The chain links TRBV30 to TRBJ1-1; a weak D match, TRBD1 (5 bases). The CDR3 contains 14 residues. V was trimmed by 2 bases and J by 4 bases, leaving 14 bases between them. Per the germline V gene, CDR1 is GTSNPN and CDR2 is SVGIG (reference sequence). CDR3 residues: CAWSPTAGGTEAFF. The CDR3 bases are TGTGCCTGGAGTCCCACAGCCGGGGGCACTGAAGCTTTCTTT.

V is TRBV12-5 and J is TRBJ1-5, with D unresolved. CDR1 LGHNT and CDR2 FRNRAP come from the germline V gene. Trimming took 0 bases from V and 3 from J, leaving 6 bases between them. The CDR3 length is 14 residues. In DNA form, the CDR3 reads TGTGCTAGTGGTTTGGTCGTATCCAATCAGCCCCAGCATTTT. It yields the protein CASGLVVSNQPQHF.

The genes are TRBV19 and TRBJ1-1, with a possible D match to TRBD1 (6 bases). Trimming shortened V by 2 bases and J by 4 bases, and 11 bases separated the two germline ends. This CDR3 spans 14 amino acids. Germline lookup yields CDR1 LNHDA and CDR2 SQIVND (reference sequence). CDR3 sequence (DNA): TGTGCCAGTAGTATATATGGGGGCCTCACTGAAGCTTTCTTT. Protein product: CASSIYGGLTEAFF.

This clonotype came up a few times. V gene TRBV20-1 combines with J gene TRBJ2-7, with D uncertain. The CDR3 has 11 residues. The V gene lost 0 bases and the J gene lost 1 base, with 1 base spanning the gap. CDR1 and CDR2 (germline): DFQATT, SNEGSKA (reference sequence). CDR3 protein: CSARDSYEQYV. As DNA, the CDR3 is TGCAGTGCTAGAGATTCCTACGAGCAGTACGTC.

This clonotype was observed a few times. The chain joins TRBV5-1 to TRBJ1-6, with 9 bases lining up with TRBD1. V dropped 2 bases and J dropped 7; count of bases not matched to a gene: 7. This CDR3 is 16 amino acids long. Germline V gene sequence: CDR1 SGHRS, CDR2 YFSETQ. The CDR3 coding sequence is TGCGCCAGCAGCTTTGTACAGGGGGCGCGGAATTCACCCCTCCACTTT. Translation: CASSFVQGARNSPLHF.

The chain couples TRBV7-8 to TRBJ2-5, with TRBD1 matching 9 bases. Trimming removed 1 base from V and 5 bases from J; junction bases left unmatched: 5. Germline loops: CDR1 SGHVS, CDR2 FQNEAQ. The CDR3 contains 15 residues. CDR3: CASSLERGTGETQYF. Written as DNA, the CDR3 is TGTGCCAGCAGCTTAGAACGGGGGACAGGGGAGACCCAGTACTTC.

Only a few counts were recorded for this clonotype. This chain connects TRBV7-9 to TRBJ2-7; 7 nucleotides agree with TRBD1. The junction had 6 bases not matched to a gene; V was cut back by 4 bases and J by 0 bases. CDR3 length: 15 amino acids. CDR1 is SEHNR and CDR2 is FQNEAQ in the germline V gene (reference sequence). The CDR3 loop reads CASSSPTGSSYEQYF. The CDR3 nucleotides read TGTGCCAGCAGCTCACCGACAGGGAGCTCCTACGAGCAGTACTTC.

The chain couples TRBV30 to TRBJ1-2; tentatively, D is TRBD1 (6 bases). Germline V gene data show CDR1 as GTSNPN and CDR2 as SVGIG (reference sequence). The CDR3 sequence is 14 residues long. Between the trimmed V and J ends, which lost 1 base and 0 bases, there was a span of 9 bases. CDR3 in amino acids: CAWSGAGANYGYTF. CDR3 DNA: TGTGCCTGGAGTGGAGCAGGGGCTAACTATGGCTACACCTTC.

This clonotype was recorded at least ten times. The CDR3 loop reads CASSQEEAGGINEQFF. The CDR3 nucleotides read TGCGCCAGCAGCCAAGAGGAAGCGGGGGGCATCAATGAGCAGTTCTTC. J is TRBJ2-1 and V is TRBV4-3; 9 bases agree with TRBD2. V lost 0 bases, J lost 6 bases, and 6 bases stayed unmatched. Per the germline V gene, CDR1 is LGHNA and CDR2 is YSLEER. The CDR3 runs to 16 residues.

The CDR3 is CATGVGERNTEAFF. CDR3 in DNA: TGTGCCACCGGAGTGGGTGAGAGAAACACTGAAGCTTTCTTT. The chain employs TRBV19 and TRBJ1-1, with D unclear. CDR1 is LNHDA, CDR2 SQIVND, per germline (reference sequence). The germline V and J ends were trimmed by 10 bases and 2 bases, with 17 bases remaining between them. The CDR3 runs to 14 residues.